A selection of T cell receptor beta chains follows, all from one sample in a study of cytomegalovirus exposure and HLA in healthy donors. TCRdb keeps only in-frame clones here, not all; method: immunoSEQ multiplex PCR. The repertoire holds some 150,000 clones, with roughly four fifths as singletons. Sequencing input: PBMCs. These TCRs come from a woman in her 40s in good health and CMV-seronegative. Each CDR3 is given with its conserved first and last residue. The D gene is left open where the match is weak.

v_gene: TRBV29-1
d_gene: TRBD1
j_gene: TRBJ1-1
CDR3nt: TGCAGCGTCGGGACAGGGGGCACTGAAGCTTTCTTT
CDR3aa: CSVGTGGTEAFF

v_gene: TRBV28
d_gene: TRBD2
j_gene: TRBJ2-7
CDR3nt: TGTGCCAGCGCAACTAGCGGCTTATACGAGCAGTACTTC
CDR3aa: CASATSGLYEQYF

v_gene: TRBV18
d_gene: NA
j_gene: TRBJ2-1
CDR3nt: TGTGCCAGCTCACCTATCGTCGTGGCAGACAATGAGCAGTTCTTC
CDR3aa: CASSPIVVADNEQFF

v_gene: TRBV28
d_gene: NA
j_gene: TRBJ2-3
CDR3nt: TGTGCCAGCAGGCAACCCGCGACAGATACGCAGTATTTT
CDR3aa: CASRQPATDTQYF

v_gene: TRBV5-1
d_gene: NA
j_gene: TRBJ2-5
CDR3nt: TGCGCCAGCAGCTTGGCCGTGACTACCTTCGGCCGAGAGACCCAGTACTTC
CDR3aa: CASSLAVTTFGRETQYF

v_gene: TRBV10-3
d_gene: TRBD2
j_gene: TRBJ2-4
CDR3nt: TGTGCCATCAGTCTAGCGGGAGGTGCCAAAAACATTCAGTACTTC
CDR3aa: CAISLAGGAKNIQYF

v_gene: TRBV27
d_gene: NA
j_gene: TRBJ2-1
CDR3nt: TGTGCCAGTTCGGTCGGGGATTATCCCAATGAGCAGTTCTTC
CDR3aa: CASSVGDYPNEQFF

v_gene: TRBV28
d_gene: NA
j_gene: TRBJ1-5
CDR3nt: TGTGCCAGCAAGGGGGGGTACCCGATTCAGCCCCAGCATTTT
CDR3aa: CASKGGYPIQPQHF

v_gene: TRBV25-1
d_gene: TRBD1
j_gene: TRBJ1-2
CDR3nt: TGTGCCAGCAGTGAATCGCAGGGGGTTAACTATGGCTACACCTTC
CDR3aa: CASSESQGVNYGYTF

v_gene: TRBV7-2
d_gene: TRBD2
j_gene: TRBJ2-7
CDR3nt: TGTGCCAGCAGCGAGAACACCCCGGGACTAGGCTACGAGCAGTACTTC
CDR3aa: CASSENTPGLGYEQYF

v_gene: TRBV16
d_gene: TRBD1
j_gene: TRBJ2-1
CDR3nt: TGTGCCAGCAGCCACCCGGGACAGGGATTTTATGAGCAGTTCTTC
CDR3aa: CASSHPGQGFYEQFF

v_gene: TRBV28
d_gene: TRBD1
j_gene: TRBJ2-1
CDR3nt: TGTGCCAGCAGCCGCCGGGACAGGTTTTGGAATGAGCAGTTCTTC
CDR3aa: CASSRRDRFWNEQFF

v_gene: TRBV7-9
d_gene: NA
j_gene: TRBJ2-1
CDR3nt: TGTGCCAGCAGCCACTACGAGGATGAGCAGTTCTTC
CDR3aa: CASSHYEDEQFF

v_gene: TRBV6-5
d_gene: NA
j_gene: TRBJ1-1
CDR3nt: TGTGCCAGCAGAGGAGCGAAGAACACTGAAGCTTTCTTT
CDR3aa: CASRGAKNTEAFF

v_gene: TRBV6-5
d_gene: NA
j_gene: TRBJ2-3
CDR3nt: TGTGCCAGCAGTTCGACTGGTAGCGGCACAGATACGCAGTATTTT
CDR3aa: CASSSTGSGTDTQYF

v_gene: TRBV28
d_gene: NA
j_gene: TRBJ2-6
CDR3nt: TGTGCCAGCAGTTTATGGCAACAGGGTGTCGTGTCTGGGGCCAACGTCCTGACTTTC
CDR3aa: CASSLWQQGVVSGANVLTF

v_gene: TRBV18
d_gene: NA
j_gene: TRBJ1-1
CDR3nt: TGTGCCAGCTCACTTTTCGCAGAAAACACTGAAGCTTTCTTT
CDR3aa: CASSLFAENTEAFF

v_gene: TRBV4-1
d_gene: NA
j_gene: TRBJ1-1
CDR3nt: TGCGCCAGCAGCCAGAACAGGGTGAACACTGAAGCTTTCTTT
CDR3aa: CASSQNRVNTEAFF